One T cell receptor beta chain is described in this entry. Its antigen is currently unknown. They got blood RNA out of unsorted whole blood and also pulled out germline DNA. No treatment had been given to the patients, who were chronically infected with HBV. TCR beta cDNA came from roughly 0.45 ug total RNA, primed with a constant-region primer. ARM-PCR, slightly modified, supplied the TCR beta libraries through three nested multiplex PCR rounds. Use of TRBV1-TRBV30 forward primers with a C-beta reverse primer characterized the first two PCR rounds, which lasted roughly 11 cycles each. TCRdb re-derived calls from the multiplex PCR reads in MiXCR, one entry per CDR3 protein. The sample lists just over 300,000 distinct CDR3 sequences, more than 55% occurring once. Trimming left V 5 bases short and J 0 bases short, with 7 bases between. Germline assignment: CDR1 MNHEY and CDR2 SVGEGT. The CDR3 runs 13 residues.

These data originate in a study of tumor-infiltrating lymphocytes in primary liver carcinoma. Turning to the study itself: Measuring roughly 4 to 11 cm across, the tumors were staged as T1-T3 N0M0.

Study results and limitations: Among the pair types, tumor region pairs showed more overlap than tumor-adjacent and tumor-blood pairs. Bulk unsorted sampling precluded comparing CD4+ and CD8+ repertoires.

The sequencing input was peripheral blood. This chain links TRBV6-2 or TRBV6-3 with TRBJ2-5; no clear D. This clonotype was obtained from a woman in her thirties with primary liver carcinoma and hepatitis B virus infection. This chain's CDR3 is CASSPQYQETQYF. In DNA form, the CDR3 reads TGTGCCAGCAGTCCTCAGTACCAAGAGACCCAGTACTTC.